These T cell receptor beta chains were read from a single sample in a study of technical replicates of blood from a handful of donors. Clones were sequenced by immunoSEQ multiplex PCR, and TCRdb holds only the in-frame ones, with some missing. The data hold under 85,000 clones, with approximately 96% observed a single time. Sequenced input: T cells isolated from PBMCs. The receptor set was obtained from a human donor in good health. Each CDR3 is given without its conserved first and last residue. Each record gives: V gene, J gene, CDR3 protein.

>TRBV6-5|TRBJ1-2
ASSYGAGAGNYGYT
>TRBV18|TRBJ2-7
ASSPRRLYTSYEQY
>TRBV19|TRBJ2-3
ASSGQSSTDTQY
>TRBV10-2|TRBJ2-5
ASSESGGWETQY
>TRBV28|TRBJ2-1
ASSEPGTAIHNEQF
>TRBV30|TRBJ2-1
AYSYNEQF
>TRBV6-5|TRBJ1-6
ASSPRLLNSPLH
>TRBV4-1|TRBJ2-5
ASSQVGRGVETQY
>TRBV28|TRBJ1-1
ASSLRAQTGLPVFTEAF
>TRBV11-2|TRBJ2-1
ASSLEQGTYNEQF
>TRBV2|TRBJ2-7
ASSVRLYEQY
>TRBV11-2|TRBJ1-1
ASSFLAAEAF
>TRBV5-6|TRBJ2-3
ASSLPGAGVTDTQY
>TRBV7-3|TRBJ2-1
ASSWDKSYNEQF
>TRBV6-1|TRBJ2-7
ASSEEAGGAYFIRY
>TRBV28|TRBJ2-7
ASMGTEDSYEQY
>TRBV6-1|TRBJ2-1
ASSDYYEQF
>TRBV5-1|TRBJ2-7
ASSFGGVSYEQY
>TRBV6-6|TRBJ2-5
ASSFNRGQETQY
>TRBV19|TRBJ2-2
ASKAGGDTGELF
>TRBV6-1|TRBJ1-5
ASNRDRFNNQPQH
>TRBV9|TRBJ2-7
ASSGQGTTDEQY
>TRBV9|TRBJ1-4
ASSSGVQGMLF
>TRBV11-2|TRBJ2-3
ASSLDRTFEPHTQY
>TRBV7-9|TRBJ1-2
ASSIDRVKGYT
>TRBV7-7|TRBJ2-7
ASSPRQGEGRRAYEQY
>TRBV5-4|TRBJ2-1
ASSPGPGTSGNEQF
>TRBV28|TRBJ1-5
ASSFIGQGNTKPQH
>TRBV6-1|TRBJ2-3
ASVAGGHHTDTQY
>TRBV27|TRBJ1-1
ASSSPGGTEAF
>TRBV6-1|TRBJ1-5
ASRVTGNNQPQH
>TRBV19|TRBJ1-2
ASSSSAGRRSDGYT
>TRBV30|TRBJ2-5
AWDAGFEETQY
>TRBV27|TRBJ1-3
ASGRGNTIY
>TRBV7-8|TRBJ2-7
ASSLADRQNYEQY
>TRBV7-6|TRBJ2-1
ASSLKAGGDNEQF
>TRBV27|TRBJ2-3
ASTQRRGTDTQY
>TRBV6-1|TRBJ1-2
ASSGGQGRGYT
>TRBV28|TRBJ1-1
ASSDPTGQVGTEAF
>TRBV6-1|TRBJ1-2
ASILGQRYGYT
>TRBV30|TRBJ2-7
AWTTGDSYEQY
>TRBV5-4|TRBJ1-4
ASSLAATNEKLF
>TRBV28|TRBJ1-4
ASSLGGSNEKLF
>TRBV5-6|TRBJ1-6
ASSLTGAGSPLH
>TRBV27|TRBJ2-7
ATLGQGSYEQY
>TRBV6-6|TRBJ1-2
ASSYSEGARGYT
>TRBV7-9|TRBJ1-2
ASSLARAYGYT
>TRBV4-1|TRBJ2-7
ASSQDSGQGYEQY
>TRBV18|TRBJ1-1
ASSPVKQTIPPF
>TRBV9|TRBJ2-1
ASSVHSGGLGEQF
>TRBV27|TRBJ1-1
ASRGQGSPPGAF
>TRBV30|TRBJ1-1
AWSGDSMNTEAF
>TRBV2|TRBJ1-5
ASSGGHQPQH
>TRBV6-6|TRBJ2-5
ASSPRLAGEEETQY